The 7 T cell receptor beta chains presented below share a single source sample, sequenced in a study of tumor T cells in aggressive B-cell lymphoma. Some clones are missing from TCRdb's copy, which holds only in-frame ones; the method was immunoSEQ multiplex PCR. The sample lists 3,000 to 4,500 clones; nearly 95% were seen once. The sequenced material came from tumor tissue. These receptors originate from an adult with diffuse large B cell lymphoma.

A single count supports this clone. The chain recombines TRBV28 with TRBJ2-7; D is unresolved. V lost 6 bases to trimming and J lost 0 bases, with 9 bases between them. Germline-derived CDR1 and CDR2 are MDHEN and SYDVKM. The CDR3 sequence is 13 residues long. CDR3 bases: TGTGCCAGCAGATCGGCTAGCTCCTACGAGCAGTACTTC. Translating it yields CASRSASSYEQYF.

V gene TRBV27 combines with J gene TRBJ2-6; D uncertain. This CDR3 is 13 amino acids long. The germline V gene encodes CDR1 MNHEY and CDR2 SMNVEV (reference sequence). V was cut by 6 bases and J by 1 base, with 4 bases left in between. CDR3 amino acids: CASRQSGANVLTF. In DNA form, the CDR3 reads TGTGCCAGCAGGCAGTCTGGGGCCAACGTCCTGACTTTC.

The chain joins TRBV28 to TRBJ2-6; 8 nucleotides line up with TRBD1. J gave up 0 bases and V 4 bases, and 8 bases lay outside the gene matches. Germline assignment: CDR1 MDHEN and CDR2 SYDVKM. This CDR3 has 18 residues. The CDR3: CASSSGTGYNSGANVLTF. The DNA of the CDR3 is TGTGCCAGCAGTTCTGGGACAGGTTATAACTCTGGGGCCAACGTCCTGACTTTC. The entire variable domain, with the rest obtained from reference TRBV28 and TRBJ2-6, is as follows: DVKVTQSSRYLVKRTGEKVFLECVQDMDHENMFWYRQDPGLGLRLIYFSYDVKMKEKGDIPEGYSVSREKKERFSLILESASTNQTSMYLCASSSGTGYNSGANVLTFGAGSRLTVL.

V gene TRBV28 combines with J gene TRBJ1-5; possibly TRBD1 for D (5 bases). Trimming shortened V by 2 bases and J by 0 bases, and 8 bases separated the two germline ends. Germline CDR1 and CDR2: MDHEN and SYDVKM. The CDR3 is 15 residues long. CDR3 nucleotides: TGTGCCAGCAGTTTAGGGGCTTATAGCAATCAGCCCCAGCATTTT. Translated, it gives CASSLGAYSNQPQHF.

The chain joins TRBV6-6 to TRBJ2-2; 9 bases agree with TRBD2. From germline, CDR1 is MNHNY and CDR2 SVGAGI (reference sequence). The length of the CDR3 is 14 residues. The V gene end was trimmed by 10 bases and the J gene end by 5 bases; junction bases not matched to a gene: 8. The CDR3 protein is CATTIAGETGELFF. The CDR3 DNA is TGTGCCACCACCATAGCGGGAGAAACCGGGGAGCTGTTTTTT.

The chain joins TRBV14 to TRBJ1-3; D is undetermined. Germline lookup yields CDR1 SGHDN and CDR2 FVKESK. CDR3 length: 12 residues. The ends were cut back, 1 base at V and 9 bases at J, with 7 bases in the middle. The CDR3 sequence is CASSQAGGTIYF. The CDR3 nucleotides read TGTGCCAGCAGCCAAGCGGGAGGCACCATATATTTT.

CDR3 coding DNA: TGCAGCGTTTCGATCACAGGGGTCACAGATACGCAGTATTTT. It is translated as CSVSITGVTDTQYF. V usage is TRBV29-1 and J usage is TRBJ2-3; 7 bases are a match to TRBD1. V dropped 5 bases and J dropped 2; count of bases not matched to a gene: 7. The CDR3 runs 14 residues. The germline V gene encodes CDR1 SQVTM and CDR2 ANQGSEA.